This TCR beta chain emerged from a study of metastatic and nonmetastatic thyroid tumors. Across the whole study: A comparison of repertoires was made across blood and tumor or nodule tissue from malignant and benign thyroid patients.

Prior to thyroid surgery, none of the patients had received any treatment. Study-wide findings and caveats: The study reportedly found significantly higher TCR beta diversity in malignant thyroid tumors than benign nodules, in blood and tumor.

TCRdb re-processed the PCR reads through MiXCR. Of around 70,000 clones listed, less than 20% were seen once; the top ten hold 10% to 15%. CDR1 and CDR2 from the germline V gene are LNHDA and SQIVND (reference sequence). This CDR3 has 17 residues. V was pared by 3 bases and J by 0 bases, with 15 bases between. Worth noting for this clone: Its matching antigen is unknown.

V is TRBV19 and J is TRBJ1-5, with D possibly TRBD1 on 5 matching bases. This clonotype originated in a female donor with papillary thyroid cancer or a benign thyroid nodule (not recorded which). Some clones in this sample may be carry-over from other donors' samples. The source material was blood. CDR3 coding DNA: TGTGCCAGTAGTATTCGGGGCAGCTTAAATAGCAATCAGCCCCAGCATTTT. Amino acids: CASSIRGSLNSNQPQHF.